This TCR beta chain was identified during a study of early T cells in non-severe SARS-CoV-2 infection. At the level of the study: Bulk RNA taken from unsorted whole blood was sequenced, leaving chains unpaired.

The library protocol tagged individual cDNA molecules with unique molecular identifiers. TCRdb reanalysed the 5' RACE reads using MiXCR and keeps one entry per CDR3 protein. The profile shows about 35,000 distinct CDR3 sequences, roughly 5.7% of them singletons. Findings and limits, study-wide: CD4 and private specificities were missed by VDJdb matching, which favored anti-spike CD8 responses.

This clonotype was seen at least ten times. Antigen: not known. The CDR3 sequence is 12 residues long. Trimming stripped 5 bases from V and 8 bases from J, with 12 bases between. V gene TRBV12-3 or TRBV12-4 combines with J gene TRBJ1-2, with a possible D match to TRBD1 (6 bases). The material was whole blood, obtained at baseline. The receptor comes from an adult who was a healthcare worker with PCR-confirmed SARS-CoV-2 infection or an uninfected control (not recorded which). The CDR3 DNA reads as TGTGCCAGCAGTCCACAGGGTAGCGGCTACACCTTC. Translation: CASSPQGSGYTF.